This TCR beta chain derives from a study of Ad26.COV2.S vaccination and SARS-CoV-2 variants. Trimming removed 3 bases at V and 8 bases at J, with 13 bases between. Germline CDR1 reads SGHTA; CDR2 reads FQGNSA. The CDR3 has 13 residues. Some clones are missing from TCRdb's copy, which holds only in-frame ones; the method was immunoSEQ multiplex PCR. Among approximately 460,000 clones listed, roughly nine tenths were seen once. The study's findings and limits: TCR breadth and depth estimates may have understated total T cell responses. Vaccinees showed greater spike-specific TCR breadth than placebo recipients.

As to this clone: Its antigen remains unknown.

Documented treatment: over 15 received Ad26.COV2.S at low or high dose, single or two shots; about 5 received placebo; per-sample allocation not given. Repertoires come from day 63 after the first vaccine or placebo injection. Specimen: peripheral blood, collected in a trial of Ad26.COV2.S vaccine versus placebo. This rearrangement joins TRBV7-2 to TRBJ1-2; D unclear. This receptor was obtained from a person aged 18-65 years who received the Ad26.COV2.S COVID-19 vaccine or a placebo. The CDR3 loop reads CASSLEVSTGYTF. The CDR3 DNA reads TGTGCCAGCAGCTTGGAGGTCTCCACCGGCTACACCTTC.